This record concerns one T cell receptor (beta chain) sequence. The antigen it recognizes is unknown. No per-base quality is available; no much larger clone lies one base away. This sample was included in a study of T cell clones after liver transplantation (dated by TCRdb to between 2017 and 2020). Describing the broader study: Samples were obtained from ITN030ST, a randomized trial in which withdrawal of immunosuppression was attempted within 2 years of liver transplantation. Until randomization at 12-24 months post-transplant, subjects were given standard immunosuppression, with no induction therapy. Of the eight recipients, a few were HCV-positive, while the remaining recipients had been transplanted for non-autoimmune, non-viral indications. Third party-reactive TCRbeta sequences from pre-transplant MLRs were also identified as an antigen-independent comparator for donor-reactive sequences. Tolerance was defined as complete immunosuppression withdrawal for at least one year with no rise in liver enzymes beyond twice the upper limit of normal. Donor-reactive T cell clones were identified using TCRbeta sequencing after a pre-transplant mixed lymphocyte reaction and were then followed in post-transplant blood. Blood samples were collected pre-transplant, then pre-randomization ahead of withdrawal, and finally post-randomization once withdrawal had either been completed or failed. The study cohort included 8 liver transplant recipients, of whom 3 were classified as tolerant and 5 as non-tolerant. Results the study describes overall, beyond this receptor: Conclusions were preliminary, limited by small, heterogeneous patient numbers and non-standardized post-transplant time points. The decline in donor-reactive sequences exceeded the decline in third party-reactive sequences, suggesting partial antigen-specific deletion that was unrelated to withdrawal success. In a couple of subjects, low numbers of available donor cells limited the measurable donor-reactive repertoire. When repertoire turnover was accounted for, significantly reduced detection of donor-reactive sequences was found in 7 of 8 subjects for CD4 and in 8 of 8 subjects for CD8. In most of the 8 subjects, regardless of tolerance or HCV status, circulating donor-reactive CD4 TCRbeta sequences dropped significantly post-transplant. Since no allograft tissue specimens were available, donor-reactive T cells may have migrated into the graft instead of being deleted.

High-throughput TCRbeta CDR3 sequencing of frozen genomic DNA was performed by immunoSEQ, with PCR amplification, mapping, bias correction and internal controls included. The published analysis was carried out like this. Only productive rearrangements were retained, and each unique TCRbeta sequence was defined by its CDR3 nucleotide sequence together with its V and J gene. For a sequence to be called donor-reactive, it needed a frequency of at least 0.01% and at least 5-fold expansion in CFSE-low cells compared with unstimulated pre-transplant cells. To ensure at least 90% detection power, minimum frequency thresholds were set for each subject based on that subject's lowest-template unstimulated sample. Jensen-Shannon divergence between the top 1000 TCRbeta sequences post- versus pre-transplant served as the measure of repertoire turnover. Changes in detection of donor-reactive sequences were tested with two-sided Fisher's exact tests. The table comes from immuneACCESS by way of TCRdb, which keeps in-frame sequences with V and J called. Part of the clones is missing from these tables; in studies checked, under half for an unresolved V gene and the rest for unknown reasons. From that table come the V and J calls and clone size; the DNA was used to work out D and trimming. Here the sample has around 100,000 clones; around 84% occur a single time. The ten largest account for roughly 2.8% of the sample.

The CDR3 runs 14 residues from the cysteine to the phenylalanine. Of all the DNA, just the CDR3 is kept, 42 bases in frame from base 1. Thawed unstimulated PBMCs were stained for CD3, CD4 and CD8 and FACS-sorted into CD3+CD4+ and CD3+CD8+ populations. All 8 studied subjects were randomized to immunosuppression withdrawal. The Qiagen DNeasy Blood and Tissue Kit was used to isolate genomic DNA. The material was CD4+ T cells from blood, obtained around 48 months after liver transplant. Rearrangement joined TRBV1 to TRBJ1-2; the table's D gene call, TRBD1, was not cross checked with the DNA. TRBV1 is annotated as a pseudogene. The sequence was collected from a human patient who received a liver transplant. It is possible that, after a transplant, some T cells come from the graft donor. The CDR3 has the sequence CTSSQDPGAYGYTF. The DNA reads as follows: TGCACCAGCAGCCAAGATCCAGGGGCCTATGGCTACACCTTC.